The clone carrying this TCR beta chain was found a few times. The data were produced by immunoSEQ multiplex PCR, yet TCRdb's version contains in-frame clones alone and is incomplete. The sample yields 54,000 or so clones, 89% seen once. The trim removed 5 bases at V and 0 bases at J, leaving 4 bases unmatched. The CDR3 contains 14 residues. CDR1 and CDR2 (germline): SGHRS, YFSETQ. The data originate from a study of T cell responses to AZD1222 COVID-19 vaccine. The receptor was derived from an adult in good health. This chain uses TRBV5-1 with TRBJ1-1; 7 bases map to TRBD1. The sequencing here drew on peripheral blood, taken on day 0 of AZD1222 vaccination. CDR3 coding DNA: TGCGCCAGCAGACAGGGGACCCTGAACACTGAAGCTTTCTTT. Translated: CASRQGTLNTEAFF. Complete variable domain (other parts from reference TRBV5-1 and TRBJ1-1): KAGVTQTPRYLIKTRGQQVTLSCSPISGHRSVSWYQQTPGQGLQFLFEYFSETQRNKGNFPGRFSGRQFSNSRSEMNVSTLELGDSALYLCASRQGTLNTEAFFGQGTRLTVV.